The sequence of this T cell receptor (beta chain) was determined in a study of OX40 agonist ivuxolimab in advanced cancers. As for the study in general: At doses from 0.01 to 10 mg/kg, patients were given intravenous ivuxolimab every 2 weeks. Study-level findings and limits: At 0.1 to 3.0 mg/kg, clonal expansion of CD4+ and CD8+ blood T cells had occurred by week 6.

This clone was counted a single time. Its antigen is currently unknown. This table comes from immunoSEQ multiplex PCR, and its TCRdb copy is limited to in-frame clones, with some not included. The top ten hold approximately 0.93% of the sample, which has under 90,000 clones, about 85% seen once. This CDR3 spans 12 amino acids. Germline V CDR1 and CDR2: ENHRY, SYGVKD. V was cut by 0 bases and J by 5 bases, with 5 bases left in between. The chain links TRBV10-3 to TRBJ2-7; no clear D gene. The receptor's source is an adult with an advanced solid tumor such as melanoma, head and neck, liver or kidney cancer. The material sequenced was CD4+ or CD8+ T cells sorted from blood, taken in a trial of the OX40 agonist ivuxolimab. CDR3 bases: TGTGCCATCAGTGAGTCTTTAGACGAGCAGTACTTC. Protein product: CAISESLDEQYF.